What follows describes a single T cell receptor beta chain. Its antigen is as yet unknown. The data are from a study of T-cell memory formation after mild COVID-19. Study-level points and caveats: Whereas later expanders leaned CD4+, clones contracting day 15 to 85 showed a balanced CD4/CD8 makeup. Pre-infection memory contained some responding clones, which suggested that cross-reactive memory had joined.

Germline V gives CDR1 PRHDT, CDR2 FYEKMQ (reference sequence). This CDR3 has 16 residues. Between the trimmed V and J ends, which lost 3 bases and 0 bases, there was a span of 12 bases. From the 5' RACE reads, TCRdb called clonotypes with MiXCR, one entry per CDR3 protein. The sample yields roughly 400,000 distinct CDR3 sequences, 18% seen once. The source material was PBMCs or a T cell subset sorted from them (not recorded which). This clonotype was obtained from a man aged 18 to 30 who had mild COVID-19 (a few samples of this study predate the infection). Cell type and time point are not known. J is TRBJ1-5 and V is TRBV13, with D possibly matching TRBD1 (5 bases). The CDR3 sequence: CASSLSGDYSNQPQHF. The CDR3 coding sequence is TGTGCCAGCAGCTTGTCGGGGGATTATAGCAATCAGCCCCAGCATTTT.